The rows below give T cell receptor beta chains drawn from one sample of a study of blood T cells in healthy people across ages. One entry per CDR3 protein, called by TCRdb with MiXCR from the 5' RACE reads. The sample consists of around 900,000 distinct CDR3 sequences, around 54% of them appearing once. The sequencing sample was made of blood. The origin of the receptors is a woman aged 60-75 years in good health. CDR3s include the opening cysteine and the closing phenylalanine or tryptophan. D genes are given only for firm matches. The listing skips clone size in some rows; elsewhere it reads once, few, many or a size class.

>TRBV4-1|-|TRBJ2-1|-
CASSLLGLDEQFF
TGCGCTAGCAGCCTCCTCGGACTGGATGAGCAGTTCTTC
>TRBV20-1|-|TRBJ2-7|few
CSARAGTYEQYF
TGCAGTGCTAGAGCGGGTACCTACGAGCAGTACTTC
>TRBV20-1|-|TRBJ2-1|-
CSAPLHWEVNEQFF
TGCAGTGCTCCACTTCATTGGGAGGTCAATGAGCAGTTCTTC
>TRBV2|-|TRBJ2-3|few
CASSLSLVTQDTQYF
TGTGCCAGCAGCCTCTCACTAGTTACCCAAGATACGCAGTATTTT
>TRBV24-1|TRBD1|TRBJ2-1|-
CATSGDRGLDNEQFF
TGTGCCACCAGCGGTGACAGGGGGCTCGACAATGAGCAGTTCTTC
>TRBV7-8|TRBD2|TRBJ2-7|-
CASSLVHGGGYYEQYF
TGTGCCAGCAGCTTAGTTCACGGCGGGGGATACTACGAGCAGTACTTC
>TRBV3-1|TRBD2|TRBJ2-3|-
CASSRWTRGNTDTQYF
TGTGCCAGCAGCCGATGGACTAGAGGTAACACAGATACGCAGTATTTT
>TRBV5-6|TRBD2|TRBJ2-3|-
CASSRTSGGSDTQYF
TGTGCCAGCAGCCGGACTAGCGGGGGGTCAGATACGCAGTATTTT
>TRBV20-1|-|TRBJ1-2|-
CSASIPMNYGYTF
TGCAGTGCTAGCATCCCAATGAACTATGGCTACACCTTC
>TRBV6-1|TRBD1|TRBJ1-5|few
CASSPTGGQGNQPQHF
TGTGCCAGCAGCCCCACGGGGGGACAGGGGAATCAGCCCCAGCATTTT
>TRBV29-1|-|TRBJ2-3|-
CSVEVPPMDTQYF
TGCAGCGTTGAAGTCCCCCCCATGGATACGCAGTATTTT
>TRBV29-1|TRBD2|TRBJ2-5|-
CSVVAGELYNEQYF
TGCAGCGTTGTGGCGGGAGAATTATACAATGAGCAGTACTTC
>TRBV6-6|-|TRBJ1-5|-
CASSTTGQPQHF
TGTGCCAGCAGCACCACCGGTCAGCCCCAGCATTTT
>TRBV6-5|-|TRBJ1-2|once
CASSYAGSRNYGYTF
TGTGCCAGCAGTTACGCGGGGAGTCGTAACTATGGCTACACCTTC
>TRBV28|TRBD2|TRBJ2-7|-
CASNSGTNTYEQYF
TGTGCCAGCAATTCCGGGACTAACACCTACGAGCAGTACTTC
>TRBV5-6|TRBD1|TRBJ2-7|-
CASSLGSGGSGYEQYF
TGTGCCAGCAGCTTGGGGTCAGGGGGCTCTGGTTACGAGCAGTACTTC
>TRBV29-1|TRBD2|TRBJ2-1|-
CSVDLGLAATYNEQFF
TGCAGCGTTGACCTGGGACTAGCGGCCACCTACAATGAGCAGTTCTTC
>TRBV7-8|-|TRBJ2-3|once
CASSDNNRDTQYF
TGTGCCAGCAGCGACAACAACCGAGATACGCAGTATTTT
>TRBV7-8|-|TRBJ2-4|few
CASSSADVRFQYF
TGTGCCAGCAGCTCCGCGGACGTTAGATTTCAGTACTTC
>TRBV3-1|-|TRBJ2-7|-
CASSQDWPGAEQYF
TGTGCCAGCAGCCAAGATTGGCCGGGGGCCGAGCAGTACTTC
>TRBV12-3/TRBV12-4|TRBD2|TRBJ2-5|-
CASRGGGSGHLREQYF
TGTGCCAGCAGGGGCGGGGGGAGCGGGCATCTTAGAGAGCAGTACTTC
>TRBV3-1|-|TRBJ2-5|-
CASSPLGGRKETQYF
TGTGCCAGCAGCCCTCTCGGCGGGCGGAAAGAGACCCAGTACTTC
>TRBV9|-|TRBJ1-2|-
CASSVGVEANYGYTF
TGTGCCAGCAGCGTAGGGGTAGAAGCTAACTATGGCTACACCTTC
>TRBV28|-|TRBJ2-1|-
CASSFGPLAPRRNEQFF
TGTGCCAGCAGTTTCGGCCCTCTAGCGCCCCGGAGAAATGAGCAGTTCTTC
>TRBV3-1|TRBD2|TRBJ2-5|-
CASSQSGGKETQYF
TGTGCCAGCAGCCAGTCGGGAGGAAAAGAGACCCAGTACTTC
>TRBV11-2|-|TRBJ2-3|-
CASSHGQIVTDTQYF
TGTGCCAGCAGCCACGGACAGATTGTGACAGATACGCAGTATTTT
>TRBV29-1|TRBD2|TRBJ2-4|-
CSAQTSGPYNEQYF
TGCAGCGCCCAGACTAGCGGCCCCTACAATGAGCAGTACTTC
>TRBV12-3/TRBV12-4|-|TRBJ2-7|-
CASRTTGEQYF
TGTGCCAGCAGGACTACTGGGGAGCAGTACTTC
>TRBV6-5|-|TRBJ2-2|-
CASSYSAGAPGELFF
TGTGCCAGCAGTTACTCTGCGGGGGCCCCCGGGGAGCTGTTTTTT
>TRBV4-3|-|TRBJ1-1|-
CASSQDAVINTEAFF
TGCGCCAGCAGCCAAGATGCGGTTATTAACACTGAAGCTTTCTTT